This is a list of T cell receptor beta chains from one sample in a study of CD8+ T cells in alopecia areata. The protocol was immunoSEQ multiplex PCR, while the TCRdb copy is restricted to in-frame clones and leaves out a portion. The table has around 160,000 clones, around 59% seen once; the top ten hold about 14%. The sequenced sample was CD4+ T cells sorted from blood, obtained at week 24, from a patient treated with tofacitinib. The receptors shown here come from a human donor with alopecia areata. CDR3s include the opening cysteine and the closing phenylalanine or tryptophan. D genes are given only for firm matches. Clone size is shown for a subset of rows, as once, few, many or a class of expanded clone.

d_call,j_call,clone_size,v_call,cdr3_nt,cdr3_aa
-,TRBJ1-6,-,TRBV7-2,TGTGCCAGCAGTCCCGTCGGGGGGTCACCCCTCCACTTT,CASSPVGGSPLHF
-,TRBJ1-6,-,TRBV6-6,TGTGCCAGCGAGGGACTGCCCCTCAATTCACCCCTCCACTTT,CASEGLPLNSPLHF
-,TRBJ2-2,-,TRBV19,TGTGCCAGTAGTATAGCGTCGGGGGTAAGCACCGGGGAGCTGTTTTTT,CASSIASGVSTGELFF
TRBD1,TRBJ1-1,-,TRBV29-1,TGCAGCGTTCTTAGACAGGGCCGTTACACTGAAGCTTTCTTT,CSVLRQGRYTEAFF
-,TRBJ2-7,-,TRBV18,TGTGCCAGCTCACCACCGATGGTTCAATCCTACGAGCAGTACTTC,CASSPPMVQSYEQYF
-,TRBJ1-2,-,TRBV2,TGTGCCAGCAGTGAGGCGGATGGCTACACCTTC,CASSEADGYTF
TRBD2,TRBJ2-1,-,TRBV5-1,TGCGCCAGCAGCCCAAGGGCCGGACTAGCGGGGGATGAGCAGTTCTTC,CASSPRAGLAGDEQFF
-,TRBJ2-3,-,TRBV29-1,TGCAGCGGATCCGGGACATCCAAAGATACGCAGTATTTT,CSGSGTSKDTQYF
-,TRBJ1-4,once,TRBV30,TGTGCCTGGTCCGCAAGTGCGGTGATGTTTTTT,CAWSASAVMFF
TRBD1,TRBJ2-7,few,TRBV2,TGTGCCAGCGGAGGGACAGGGGTCTCCTACGAGCAGTACTTC,CASGGTGVSYEQYF
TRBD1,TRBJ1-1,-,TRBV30,TGTGCCTGGGACAGGGGGAACACTGAAGCTTTCTTT,CAWDRGNTEAFF
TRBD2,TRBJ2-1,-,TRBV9,TGTGCCAGCAGCGTATCCCTGACTAGCGGGGGGAATGAGCAGTTCTTC,CASSVSLTSGGNEQFF
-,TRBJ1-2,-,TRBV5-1,TGCGCCAGCAGCGGGGCGAAGGGCTACACCTTC,CASSGAKGYTF
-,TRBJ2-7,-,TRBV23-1,TGCGCCAGCAGTCAATCAAGGTCGGCAGGCGACTCCTACGAGCAGTACTTC,CASSQSRSAGDSYEQYF
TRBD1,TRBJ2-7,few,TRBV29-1,TGCAGCGGTAAAGGACAGGGGAGCTCCTACGAGCAGTACTTC,CSGKGQGSSYEQYF
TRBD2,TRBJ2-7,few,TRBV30,TGTGCCTGGAGTGTACACGGGGGGGCCTACGAGCAGTACTTC,CAWSVHGGAYEQYF
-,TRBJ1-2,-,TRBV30,TGTGCCTGGGGGGTTGTAACAGGGTATGGCTACACCTTC,CAWGVVTGYGYTF
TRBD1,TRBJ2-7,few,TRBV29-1,TGCAGCGTTGTGCAGGGGGCCTACGAGCAGTACTTC,CSVVQGAYEQYF
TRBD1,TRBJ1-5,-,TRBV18,TGTGCCAGCTCACCATACAGGGGCGGAGATGGCAATCAGCCCCAGCATTTT,CASSPYRGGDGNQPQHF
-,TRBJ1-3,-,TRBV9,TGTGCCAGCAGCGTAGAACCGGGGAACTCTGGAAACACCATATATTTT,CASSVEPGNSGNTIYF
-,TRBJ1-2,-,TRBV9,TGTGCCAGCAGCCCCGACAGCCTTAACTATGGCTACACCTTC,CASSPDSLNYGYTF
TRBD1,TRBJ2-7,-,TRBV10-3,TGTGCCATCAGTGACCCGCCCGACAGGGGCTCCGAGCAGTACTTC,CAISDPPDRGSEQYF
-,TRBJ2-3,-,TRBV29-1,TGCAGCGTTGAACTGGCCGGGGGGCACACAGATACGCAGTATTTT,CSVELAGGHTDTQYF
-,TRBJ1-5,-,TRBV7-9,TGTGCCAGCAGCTCGGGAGGCCAGCCCCAGCATTTT,CASSSGGQPQHF
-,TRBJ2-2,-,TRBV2,TGTGCCAGCAGATGGACCACCGGGGAGCTGTTTTTT,CASRWTTGELFF
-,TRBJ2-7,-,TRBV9,TGTGCCAGCAGCGTAGGCCCATCCGTTCGTACCTACGAGCAGTACTTC,CASSVGPSVRTYEQYF
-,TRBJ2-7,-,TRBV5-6,TGTGCCAGCAGCACCAGGTCAGCCTACGAGCAGTACTTC,CASSTRSAYEQYF
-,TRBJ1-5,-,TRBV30,TGTGCCTGGTCGGCGGTTCTCAATCAGCCCCAGCATTTT,CAWSAVLNQPQHF
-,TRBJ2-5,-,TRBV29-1,TGCAGCGTACGACATAGCCAAGAGACCCAGTACTTC,CSVRHSQETQYF
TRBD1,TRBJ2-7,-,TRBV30,TGTGCCTGGAGTGTACGTAGACAGGGCTACGAGCAGTACTTC,CAWSVRRQGYEQYF
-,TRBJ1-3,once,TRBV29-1,TGCAGCGTGTCCGATACACACTCTGGAAACACCATATATTTT,CSVSDTHSGNTIYF
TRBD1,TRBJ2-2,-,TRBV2,TGTGCCAGTAGTGAACAGGGGATGAACACCGGGGAGCTGTTTTTT,CASSEQGMNTGELFF
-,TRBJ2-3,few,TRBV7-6,TGTGCCAGCAGCTTATCGGCAGATACGCAGTATTTT,CASSLSADTQYF
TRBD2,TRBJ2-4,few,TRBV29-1,TGCAGCGTTGATCGGCTAGCGGGGGTAGGGAACATTCAGTACTTC,CSVDRLAGVGNIQYF
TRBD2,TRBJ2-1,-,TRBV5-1,TGCGCCAGCAGCTTGGTAGGCGATGCTAGCGGAGTTTACAATGAGCAGTTCTTC,CASSLVGDASGVYNEQFF
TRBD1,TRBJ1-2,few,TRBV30,TGTGCCTGGACAGGGGGCTATGGCTACACCTTC,CAWTGGYGYTF
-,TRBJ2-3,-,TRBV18,TGTGCCAGCTCACCAGTCGGGGTTGCCGATACGCAGTATTTT,CASSPVGVADTQYF
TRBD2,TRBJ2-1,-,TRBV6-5,TGTGCCAGCAGTTACTCGACTAGCGGGGATAGGGATGAGCAGTTCTTC,CASSYSTSGDRDEQFF
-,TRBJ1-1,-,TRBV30,TGTGCCTGGAGGCCCCGGGCCTATGAAGCTTTCTTT,CAWRPRAYEAFF
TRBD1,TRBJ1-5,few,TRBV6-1,TGTGCCAGCAGTGACCGACAGGGCGGGGGCAGCAATCAGCCCCAGCATTTT,CASSDRQGGGSNQPQHF
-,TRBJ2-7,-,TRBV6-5,TGTGCCAGCAGCTCCGCCTACGAGCAGTACTTC,CASSSAYEQYF
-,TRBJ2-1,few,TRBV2,TGTGCCAGTACGTGGGGGGCGGGACCCGAGCAGTTCTTC,CASTWGAGPEQFF
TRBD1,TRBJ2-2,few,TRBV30,TGTGCCTGGAGCCCGGACAGGGACACCGGGGAGCTGTTTTTT,CAWSPDRDTGELFF
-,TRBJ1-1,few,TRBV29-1,TGCAGCGTTGATGAGGGGGGAGCTTTCTTT,CSVDEGGAFF
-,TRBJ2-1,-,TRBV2,TGTGCCCGAACAGGGCTAGGCTCCTACAATGAGCAGTTCTTC,CARTGLGSYNEQFF
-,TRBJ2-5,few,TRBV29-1,TGCAGCGTCGCCTGGACAGCCCAAGAGACCCAGTACTTC,CSVAWTAQETQYF
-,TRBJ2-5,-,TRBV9,TGTGCCAGCAGCGTGGGCAACCAAGAGACCCAGTACTTC,CASSVGNQETQYF
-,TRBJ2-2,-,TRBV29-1,TGCAGCGTTGTCGGGCAGGAAAACACCGGGGAGCTGTTTTTT,CSVVGQENTGELFF
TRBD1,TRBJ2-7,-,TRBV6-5,TGTGCCAGCAATGGGGACAGGGGGACTAACGAGCAGTACTTC,CASNGDRGTNEQYF
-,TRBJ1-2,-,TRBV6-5,TGTGCCAGCAGAACGGGGGAGGGGAATTATGGCTACACCTTC,CASRTGEGNYGYTF
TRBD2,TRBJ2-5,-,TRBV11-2,TGTGCCAGCACGCGGGGGGCCAAGGCGACCCAGTACTTC,CASTRGAKATQYF